The rows below give T cell receptor beta chains drawn from one sample of a study of vaccination and CD4 T cells after COVID-19. These receptors' antigens are unknown. TCRdb reanalysed the PCR reads using MiXCR and keeps one entry per CDR3 protein. The profile covers over 10,000 distinct CDR3 sequences, with less than 75% appearing a single time and less than 15% taken by the ten largest. Sequenced sample: CD4+ T cells from blood, cultured in vitro. The source is a human donor who had recovered from COVID-19. Both conserved end residues are part of each CDR3. Each record gives: J gene, V gene, clone size, D gene, CDR3 protein, CDR3 DNA. A D gene is named only where the DNA matches it firmly. A clone size is listed for some rows: how often the clone was seen (once, few, many), or a class if it is expanded.

J: TRBJ2-3
V: TRBV5-1
size: NA
D: NA
CDR3: CASSLEGFADTQYF
DNA: TGCGCCAGCAGCTTGGAGGGGTTCGCAGATACGCAGTATTTT

J: TRBJ2-5
V: TRBV12-3/TRBV12-4
size: NA
D: NA
CDR3: CASSRLTVIQGWGQETQYF
DNA: TGTGCCAGCAGTCGTCTCACCGTTATACAGGGTTGGGGACAAGAGACCCAGTACTTC

J: TRBJ1-5
V: TRBV6-1
size: NA
D: TRBD1
CDR3: CASSDGTANQPQHF
DNA: TGTGCCAGCAGTGATGGGACAGCCAATCAGCCCCAGCATTTT

J: TRBJ1-5
V: TRBV30
size: once
D: TRBD1
CDR3: CAWSETGGQPQHF
DNA: TGTGCCTGGAGTGAGACAGGGGGGCAGCCCCAGCATTTT

J: TRBJ1-6
V: TRBV6-5
size: NA
D: NA
CDR3: CASSSYDRNNSPLHF
DNA: TGTGCCAGCAGTTCCTACGACAGGAATAATTCACCCCTCCACTTT

J: TRBJ1-2
V: TRBV28
size: NA
D: NA
CDR3: CASRLGGLGYTF
DNA: TGTGCCAGCAGACTTGGAGGGCTTGGCTACACCTTC

J: TRBJ1-4
V: TRBV20-1
size: NA
D: TRBD1
CDR3: CSARFRQGASEKLFF
DNA: TGCAGTGCTCGATTCCGACAGGGGGCGAGTGAAAAACTGTTTTTT

J: TRBJ2-3
V: TRBV27
size: NA
D: TRBD1
CDR3: CASSLDRGQGTQYF
DNA: TGTGCCAGCAGTTTAGACAGGGGGCAGGGTACGCAGTATTTT

J: TRBJ1-1
V: TRBV11-3
size: once
D: NA
CDR3: CASSNVGDTEAFF
DNA: TGTGCCAGCAGCAATGTGGGGGACACTGAAGCTTTCTTT

J: TRBJ1-2
V: TRBV5-4
size: once
D: TRBD1
CDR3: CASSGTGTAPRGYGYTF
DNA: TGTGCCAGCAGCGGGACCGGGACAGCTCCGCGCGGCTATGGCTACACCTTC